This paragraph covers one T cell receptor (beta chain) sequence. The PCR employed 60 Vbeta primers together with 13 Jbeta primers. TCRdb's copy holds only in-frame clones and misses some; the assay was immunoSEQ multiplex PCR. The repertoire consists of approximately 140,000 clones, with roughly three quarters occurring once and the leading ten covering roughly 1.8%. The sample comes from a study of cytomegalovirus exposure and HLA in healthy donors. V dropped 0 bases and J dropped 7 bases, with 12 bases sitting between them. The CDR3 has 14 amino acids. Germline values: CDR1 LGHNA, CDR2 YNFKEQ. This receptor was obtained from a woman aged 40 to 50 in good health and CMV-seronegative. Sequencing input: PBMCs. The rearrangement links TRBV4-2 to TRBJ1-2; D unresolved. CDR3 region: CASSQEAAKVGYTF. The CDR3 DNA sequence: TGTGCCAGCAGCCAAGAGGCAGCGAAGGTTGGCTACACCTTC.